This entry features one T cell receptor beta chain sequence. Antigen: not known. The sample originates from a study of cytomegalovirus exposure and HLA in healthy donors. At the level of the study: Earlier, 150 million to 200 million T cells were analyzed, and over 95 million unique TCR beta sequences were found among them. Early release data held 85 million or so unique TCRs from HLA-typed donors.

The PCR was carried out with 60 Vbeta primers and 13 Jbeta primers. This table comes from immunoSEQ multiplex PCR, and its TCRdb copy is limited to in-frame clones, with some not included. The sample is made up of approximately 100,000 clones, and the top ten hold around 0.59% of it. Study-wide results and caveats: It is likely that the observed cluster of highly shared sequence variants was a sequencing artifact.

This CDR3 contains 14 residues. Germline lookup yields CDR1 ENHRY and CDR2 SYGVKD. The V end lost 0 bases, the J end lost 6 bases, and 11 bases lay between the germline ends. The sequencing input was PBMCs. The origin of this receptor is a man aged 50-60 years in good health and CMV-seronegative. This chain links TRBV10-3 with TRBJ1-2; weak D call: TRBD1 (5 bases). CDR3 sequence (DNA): TGTGCCATCAGTGAGTCACGGGGGGATCATGGCTACACCTTC. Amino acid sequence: CAISESRGDHGYTF.